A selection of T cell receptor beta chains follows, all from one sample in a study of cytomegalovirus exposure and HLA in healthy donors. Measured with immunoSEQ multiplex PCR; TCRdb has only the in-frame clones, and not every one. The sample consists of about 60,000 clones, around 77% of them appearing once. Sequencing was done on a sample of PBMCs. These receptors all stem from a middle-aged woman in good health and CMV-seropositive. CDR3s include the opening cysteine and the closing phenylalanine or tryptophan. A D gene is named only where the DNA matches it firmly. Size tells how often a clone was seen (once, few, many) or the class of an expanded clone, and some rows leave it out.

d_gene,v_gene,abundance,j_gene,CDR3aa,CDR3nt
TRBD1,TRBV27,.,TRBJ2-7,CASSLGETGTDYEQYF,TGTGCCAGCAGTTTAGGCGAGACAGGGACAGACTACGAGCAGTACTTC
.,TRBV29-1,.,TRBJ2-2,CSGGGQTGELFF,TGCAGTGGGGGGGGCCAAACCGGGGAGCTGTTTTTT
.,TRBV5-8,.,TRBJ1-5,CASSLYSNQPQHF,TGTGCCAGCAGCTTGTATAGCAATCAGCCCCAGCATTTT
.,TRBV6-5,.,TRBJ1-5,CASQNAGGWPQHF,TGTGCCAGCCAAAATGCGGGGGGCTGGCCCCAGCATTTT
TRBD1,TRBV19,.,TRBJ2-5,CASSKDRGETQYF,TGTGCCAGTAGTAAGGACAGGGGAGAGACCCAGTACTTC
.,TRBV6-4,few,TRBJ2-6,CASSDSTGGANVLTF,TGTGCCAGCAGTGACTCGACGGGAGGGGCCAACGTCCTGACTTTC
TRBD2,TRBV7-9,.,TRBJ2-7,CASSLKERGNEQYF,TGTGCCAGCAGCTTAAAAGAGCGGGGGAACGAGCAGTACTTC
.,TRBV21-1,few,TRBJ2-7,CASSKEMAGSNSYYEQYF,TGTGCCAGCAGCAAAGAGATGGCGGGATCTAACTCTTACTACGAGCAGTACTTC
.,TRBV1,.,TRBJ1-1,CTIPGGVNTEAFF,TGCACCATCCCGGGGGGGGTGAACACTGAAGCTTTCTTT
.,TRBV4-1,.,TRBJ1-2,CASSQAHSTYGYTF,TGCGCCAGCAGCCAGGCCCACAGTACCTATGGCTACACCTTC
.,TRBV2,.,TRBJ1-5,CASSDRASGNQPQHF,TGTGCCAGCAGTGACAGGGCGTCGGGCAATCAGCCCCAGCATTTT
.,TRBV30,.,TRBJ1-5,CAWSVPVQATFYSNQPQHF,TGTGCCTGGAGTGTACCGGTACAGGCGACTTTCTATAGCAATCAGCCCCAGCATTTT
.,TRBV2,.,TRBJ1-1,CASKGELTGITEAFF,TGTGCCAGCAAGGGGGAGTTAACAGGGATCACTGAAGCTTTCTTT
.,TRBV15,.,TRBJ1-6,CATSTRTASNSPLHF,TGTGCCACCAGCACAAGGACAGCCAGTAATTCACCCCTCCACTTT
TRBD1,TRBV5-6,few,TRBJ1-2,CASSQGQSYGYTF,TGTGCCAGCAGCCAGGGACAGAGCTATGGCTACACCTTC
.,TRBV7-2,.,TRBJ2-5,CASSSSGIRGSMETQYF,TGTGCCAGCAGCTCATCGGGAATCAGGGGCAGTATGGAGACCCAGTACTTC
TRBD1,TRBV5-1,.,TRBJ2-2,CASSRGGQSTGELFF,TGCGCCAGCAGCCGAGGGGGACAGAGCACCGGGGAGCTGTTTTTT
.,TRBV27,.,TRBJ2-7,CASSRLRDSTSWTEQYF,TGTGCCAGCAGTCGCCTCCGGGACTCGACCTCGTGGACCGAGCAGTACTTC
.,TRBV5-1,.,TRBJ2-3,CASSFSSPRDTQYF,TGCGCCAGCAGCTTCTCCTCTCCTAGGGATACGCAGTATTTT
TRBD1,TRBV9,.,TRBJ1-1,CASSVTGRTEAFF,TGTGCCAGCAGCGTGACAGGGCGGACTGAAGCTTTCTTT
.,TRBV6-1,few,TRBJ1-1,CASTWGAEAFF,TGTGCCAGCACCTGGGGGGCTGAAGCTTTCTTT
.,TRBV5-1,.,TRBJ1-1,CASSFQAGSEAFF,TGCGCCAGCAGCTTCCAAGCGGGGAGTGAAGCTTTCTTT
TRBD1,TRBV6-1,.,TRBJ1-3,CAGGDRGRGNTIYF,TGTGCCGGAGGGGACAGGGGGCGTGGAAACACCATATATTTT